One and the same sample provided the 21 T cell receptor beta chains below, sequenced in a study of monozygotic twins with inflammatory bowel disease. TCRdb re-called the 5' RACE reads and catalogs CDR3 proteins one per entry, DNA excluded. The sample's table shows over 350,000 distinct CDR3 sequences. Sequencing input: blood. The receptors stem from a human donor with ulcerative colitis or Crohn's disease, or a healthy co-twin of an affected twin (not recorded which).

The genes are TRBV27 and TRBJ2-3; TCRdb designates TRBD1, a call that cannot be tested without DNA. Germline V gene data show CDR1 as MNHEY and CDR2 as SMNVEV (reference sequence). This CDR3 has 15 residues. CDR3 sequence: CASSLRDTRTDTQYF.

This chain connects TRBV5-1 to TRBJ2-7; TCRdb designates TRBD1, a call that cannot be tested without DNA. The CDR3 is 17 residues long. Germline CDR1 SGHRS, CDR2 YFSETQ. The CDR3 here is CASSTSTGPELSYEQYF. Combining the CDR3 with reference TRBV5-1 and TRBJ2-7 gives the whole variable domain KAGVTQTPRYLIKTRGQQVTLSCSPISGHRSVSWYQQTPGQGLQFLFEYFSETQRNKGNFPGRFSGRQFSNSRSEMNVSTLELGDSALYLCASSTSTGPELSYEQYFGPGTRLTVT.

This chain uses TRBV6-2 or TRBV6-3 with TRBJ1-6; with no DNA, the TCRdb D assignment of TRBD1 cannot be verified. CDR1 and CDR2 from the germline V gene are MNHEY and SVGEGT. The CDR3 has 14 amino acids. CDR3 region: CASRFDRVETPLHF.

V usage is TRBV18 and J usage is TRBJ1-1; TCRdb calls TRBD1, which cannot be checked without DNA. Germline V gene sequence: CDR1 KGHSH, CDR2 LQKENI. The CDR3 consists of 16 residues. This CDR3 is CASSPLQGASNTEAFF.

J is TRBJ1-2 and V is TRBV7-6. Germline-derived CDR1 and CDR2 are SGHVS and FNYEAQ. This CDR3 spans 15 amino acids. The CDR3 sequence is CASSFGVGEGIGYTF.

This chain joins TRBV27 and TRBJ2-7; TCRdb's D call, TRBD2, is unchecked because there is no DNA. This CDR3 has 13 amino acids. Germline CDR1 and CDR2: MNHEY and SMNVEV (reference sequence). The CDR3 spells CASRIGGTGEQYF.

The V call is TRBV10-3, the J call TRBJ2-3; TCRdb names TRBD1, which stays unverified in the absence of DNA. Germline lookup yields CDR1 ENHRY and CDR2 SYGVKD. The CDR3 is 14 amino acids. The CDR3: CAISLTGGTDTQYF.

The CDR3: CASSRDGRSTDTQYF. V usage is TRBV9 and J usage is TRBJ2-3; the D call from TCRdb, TRBD2, cannot be confirmed without DNA. The CDR3 length is 15 residues. Germline CDR1 reads SGDLS; CDR2 reads YYNGEE.

This chain joins TRBV6-5 and TRBJ2-2; the TCRdb call, TRBD2, lacks DNA for checking. This CDR3 is 13 amino acids long. CDR1 and CDR2 from the germline V gene are MNHEY and SVGAGI. The chain's CDR3 is CASSYEGAGELFF.

The V gene is TRBV6-5, the J gene TRBJ1-6; the D gene TCRdb calls, TRBD1, cannot be checked with no DNA. There are 16 residues in the CDR3. Germline lookup yields CDR1 MNHEY and CDR2 SVGAGI. The chain's CDR3 is CASSYSDRHDNSPLHF.

This rearrangement joins TRBV13 to TRBJ1-4. In germline, CDR1 is PRHDT, CDR2 FYEKMQ (reference sequence). This CDR3 spans 15 amino acids. The CDR3: CASSLAGSEDEKLFF.

The rearrangement links TRBV7-8 to TRBJ2-1; checking the TCRdb D call of TRBD2 is not possible without DNA. The CDR3 spans 17 residues. Germline V lookup: CDR1 SGHVS, CDR2 FQNEAQ. CDR3 loop: CASSSLRTSGGIDEQFF.

This rearrangement joins TRBV5-1 to TRBJ2-5; absent DNA, TCRdb's TRBD1 call cannot be checked. This CDR3 is 14 amino acids long. Germline loops: CDR1 SGHRS, CDR2 YFSETQ. CDR3 region: CASSLAGGSETQYF.

The chain is built from TRBV20-1 and TRBJ1-1. CDR3 length equals 12 residues. From germline, CDR1 is DFQATT and CDR2 SNEGSKA (reference sequence). CDR3 amino acids: CSVDGRNTEAFF.

This chain's CDR3 is CAVGLGEINQPQHF. The chain has TRBV6-1 and TRBJ1-5. This CDR3 is built from 14 residues. Germline V gives CDR1 MNHNS, CDR2 SASEGT.

This sequence joins TRBV9 and TRBJ2-7; lacking DNA, the TRBD1 call made by TCRdb goes unchecked. This CDR3 comprises 16 residues. From germline, CDR1 is SGDLS and CDR2 YYNGEE. The CDR3 here is CASNRGGDETTYEQYF.

This chain connects TRBV6-1 to TRBJ1-1; absent DNA, TCRdb's TRBD1 call cannot be checked. The CDR3 is 14 amino acids. Germline CDR1 reads MNHNS; CDR2 reads SASEGT. CDR3 amino acids: CASTRTGVNTEAFF.

The J gene is TRBJ1-5, the V gene TRBV7-9. Germline V gene data show CDR1 as SEHNR and CDR2 as FQNEAQ (reference sequence). The CDR3 loop spans 14 amino acids. This chain's CDR3 is CASSSGPNNQPQHF.

The rearrangement uses TRBV11-3 and TRBJ2-1. Germline V gives CDR1 SGHNT, CDR2 YENEEA. The CDR3 has 13 amino acids. The CDR3 region is CASSLDKFNEQFF.

The chain links TRBV6-2 or TRBV6-3 to TRBJ2-3; the TCRdb D gene call, TRBD1, has no DNA to confirm it. The CDR3 is made up of 18 amino acids. Germline V lookup: CDR1 MNHEY, CDR2 SVGEGT. CDR3 amino acids: CASSFTPGQGVGTDTQYF.

The chain has TRBV27 and TRBJ2-2; no DNA is available, so the TRBD1 call from TCRdb remains unchecked. The CDR3 spans 15 residues. Germline loops: CDR1 MNHEY, CDR2 SMNVEV (reference sequence). Here the CDR3 reads CASTADRWNTGELFF.